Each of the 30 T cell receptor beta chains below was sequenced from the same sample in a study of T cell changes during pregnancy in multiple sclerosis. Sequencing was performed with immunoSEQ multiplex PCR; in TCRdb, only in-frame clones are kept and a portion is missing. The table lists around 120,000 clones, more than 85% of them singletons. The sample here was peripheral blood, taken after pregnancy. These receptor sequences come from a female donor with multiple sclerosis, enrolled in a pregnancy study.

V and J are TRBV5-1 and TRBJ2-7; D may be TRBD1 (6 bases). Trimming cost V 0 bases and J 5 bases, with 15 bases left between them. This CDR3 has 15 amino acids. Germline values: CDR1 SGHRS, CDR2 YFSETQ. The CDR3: CASSLGYGGPDEQYF. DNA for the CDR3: TGCGCCAGCAGCTTGGGTTATGGGGGCCCCGACGAGCAGTACTTC.

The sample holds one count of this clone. In nucleotides, the CDR3 is TGTGCCAGCAGCTCAGGGCTAGCGGGGGGCACAGATACGCAGTATTTT. Protein product: CASSSGLAGGTDTQYF. The chain links TRBV7-8 to TRBJ2-3, with 10 bases identical to TRBD2. The J segment lost 1 base and the V segment lost 4 bases, leaving 5 bases of the junction unmatched. Germline values: CDR1 SGHVS, CDR2 FQNEAQ. This CDR3 region has 16 residues.

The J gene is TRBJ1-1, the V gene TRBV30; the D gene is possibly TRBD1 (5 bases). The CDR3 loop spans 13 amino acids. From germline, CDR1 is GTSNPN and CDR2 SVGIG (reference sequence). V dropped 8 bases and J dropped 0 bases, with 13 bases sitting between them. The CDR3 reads CAIGGVMNTEAFF. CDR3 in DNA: TGTGCCATTGGAGGGGTCATGAACACTGAAGCTTTCTTT. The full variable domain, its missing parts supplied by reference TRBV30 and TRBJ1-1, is SQTIHQWPATLVQPVGSPLSLECTVEGTSNPNLYWYRQAAGRGLQLLFYSVGIGQISSEVPQNLSASRPQDRQFILSSKKLLLSDSGFYLCAIGGVMNTEAFFGQGTRLTVV.

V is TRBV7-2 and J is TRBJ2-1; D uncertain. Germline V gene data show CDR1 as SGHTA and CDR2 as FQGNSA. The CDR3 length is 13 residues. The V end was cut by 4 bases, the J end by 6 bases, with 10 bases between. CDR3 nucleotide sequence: TGTGCCAGCAGCTCCCTAGGAGTCAATGAGCAGTTCTTC. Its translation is CASSSLGVNEQFF.

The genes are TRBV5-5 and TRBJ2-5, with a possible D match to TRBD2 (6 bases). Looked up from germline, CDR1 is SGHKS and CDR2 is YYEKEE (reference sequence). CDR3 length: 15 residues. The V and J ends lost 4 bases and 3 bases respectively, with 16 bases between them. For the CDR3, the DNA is TGTGCCAGCAGCCTCACCCCATTAGCGGAAGAGACCCAGTACTTC. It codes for CASSLTPLAEETQYF.

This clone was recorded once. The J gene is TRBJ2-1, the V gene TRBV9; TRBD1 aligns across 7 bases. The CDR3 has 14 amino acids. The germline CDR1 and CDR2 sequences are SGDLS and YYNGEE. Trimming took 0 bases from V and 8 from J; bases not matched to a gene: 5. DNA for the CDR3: TGTGCCAGCAGCGTAGAGGCTACAGGGGATGAGCAGTTCTTC. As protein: CASSVEATGDEQFF.

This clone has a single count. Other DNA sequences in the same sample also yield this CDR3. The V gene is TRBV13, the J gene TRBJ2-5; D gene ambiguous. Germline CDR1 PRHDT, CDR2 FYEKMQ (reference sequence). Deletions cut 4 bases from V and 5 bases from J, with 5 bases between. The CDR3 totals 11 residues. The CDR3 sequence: CASSSRETQYF. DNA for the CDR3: TGTGCCAGCAGCTCGCGTGAGACCCAGTACTTC.

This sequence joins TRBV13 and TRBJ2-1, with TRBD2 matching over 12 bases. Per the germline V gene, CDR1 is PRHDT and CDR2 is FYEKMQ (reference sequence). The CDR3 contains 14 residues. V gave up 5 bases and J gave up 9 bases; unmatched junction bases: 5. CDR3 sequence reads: CASSTRLAGVEQFF. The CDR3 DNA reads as TGTGCCAGCAGCACTAGACTAGCGGGGGTTGAGCAGTTCTTC.

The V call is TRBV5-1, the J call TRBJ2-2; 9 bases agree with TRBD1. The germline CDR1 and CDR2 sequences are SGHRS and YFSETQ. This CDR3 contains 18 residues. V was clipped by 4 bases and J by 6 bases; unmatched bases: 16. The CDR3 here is CASSPIHGTGLIAGELFF. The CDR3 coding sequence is TGCGCCAGCAGCCCAATACACGGGACAGGGTTAATCGCCGGGGAGCTGTTTTTT.

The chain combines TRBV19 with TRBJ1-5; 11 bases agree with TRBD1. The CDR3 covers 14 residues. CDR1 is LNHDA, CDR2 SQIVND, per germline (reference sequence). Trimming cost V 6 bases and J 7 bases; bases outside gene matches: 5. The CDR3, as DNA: TGTGCCAGTAGCGCGGACAGGGGGCTCCAGCCCCAGCATTTT. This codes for CASSADRGLQPQHF.

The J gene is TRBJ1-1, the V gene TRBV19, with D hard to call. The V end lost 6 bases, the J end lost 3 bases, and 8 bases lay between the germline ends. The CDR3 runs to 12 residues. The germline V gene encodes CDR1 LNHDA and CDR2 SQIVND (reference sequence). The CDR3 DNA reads TGTGCCAGTAGCACGGGAGACACTGAAGCTTTCTTT. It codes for CASSTGDTEAFF.

The CDR3 sequence is CASSQYCAGGSNQPQHF. The CDR3 DNA reads as TGTGCCAGCAGTCAATATTGCGCAGGGGGAAGCAATCAGCCCCAGCATTTT. This sequence joins TRBV6-9 and TRBJ1-5; 7 nucleotides agree with TRBD1. The CDR3 covers 17 residues. The ends lost 5 bases at V and 1 base at J; junction bases unmatched: 11. CDR1 and CDR2 from the germline V gene are MNHGY and SVAAGI.

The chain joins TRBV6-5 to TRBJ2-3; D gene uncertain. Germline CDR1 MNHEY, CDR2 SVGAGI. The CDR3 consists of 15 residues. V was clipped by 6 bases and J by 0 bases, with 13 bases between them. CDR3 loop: CASSPDTPSTDTQYF. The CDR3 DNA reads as TGTGCCAGCAGCCCCGACACACCTAGCACAGATACGCAGTATTTT.

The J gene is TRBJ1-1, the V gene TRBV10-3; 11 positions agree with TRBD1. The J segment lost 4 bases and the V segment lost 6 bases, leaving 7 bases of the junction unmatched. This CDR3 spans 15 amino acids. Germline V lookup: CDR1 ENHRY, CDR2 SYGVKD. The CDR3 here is CAISMGTGGGTEAFF. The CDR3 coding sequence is TGTGCCATCAGCATGGGGACAGGGGGGGGCACTGAAGCTTTCTTT.

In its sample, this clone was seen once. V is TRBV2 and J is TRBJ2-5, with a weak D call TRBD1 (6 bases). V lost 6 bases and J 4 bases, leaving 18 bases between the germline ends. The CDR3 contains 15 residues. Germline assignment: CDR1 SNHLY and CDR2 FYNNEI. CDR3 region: CASSSQGVTRETQYF. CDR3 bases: TGTGCCAGCAGCTCACAGGGAGTAACAAGAGAGACCCAGTACTTC.

The CDR3 bases are TGTGCCAGCAGCGGAGGATTTGCAACTAATGAAAAACTGTTTTTT. This encodes CASSGGFATNEKLFF. This chain connects TRBV7-9 to TRBJ1-4; D unclear. With 5 bases removed from V and 0 bases from J, the gap between germline ends came to 10 bases. Germline loops: CDR1 SEHNR, CDR2 FQNEAQ (reference sequence). The CDR3 has 15 amino acids.

The CDR3 region is CASSPEGASYNEQFF. CDR3 in DNA: TGTGCCAGCAGCCCAGAAGGGGCCTCCTACAATGAGCAGTTCTTC. This chain joins TRBV7-8 and TRBJ2-1; weak D call: TRBD1 (5 bases). This CDR3 comprises 15 residues. Germline CDR1 is SGHVS and CDR2 is FQNEAQ. The V and J ends lost 5 bases and 0 bases respectively, with 11 bases between them.

The CDR3 sequence is CASSQDLMRGPLYEQYF. The CDR3 region has the DNA TGTGCCAGCAGCCAAGATCTGATGCGGGGGCCCCTCTACGAGCAGTACTTC. The chain combines TRBV4-2 with TRBJ2-7; weak D call: TRBD2 (7 bases). CDR3 length: 17 residues. The germline V and J ends were trimmed by 0 bases and 3 bases, with 18 bases remaining between them. Germline V gene data show CDR1 as LGHNA and CDR2 as YNFKEQ.

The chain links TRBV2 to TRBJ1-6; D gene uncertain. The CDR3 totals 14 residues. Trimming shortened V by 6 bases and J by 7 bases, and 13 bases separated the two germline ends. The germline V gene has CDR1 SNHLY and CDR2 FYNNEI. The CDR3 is CASSLLPGNSPLHF. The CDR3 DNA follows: TGTGCCAGCAGCCTACTCCCAGGAAATTCACCCCTCCACTTT.

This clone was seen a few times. This CDR3 is CASKEQSNSPLHF. The DNA of the CDR3 is TGTGCCAGCAAGGAACAGTCGAATTCACCCCTCCACTTT. V and J are TRBV2 and TRBJ1-6, with D unresolved. V lost 7 bases and J lost 7, with 11 bases in between. The CDR3 sequence is 13 residues long. Germline values: CDR1 SNHLY, CDR2 FYNNEI.

In DNA, the CDR3 is TGTGCCAGCAGCAGACCCCGAAGCGGGGGCCGCTACGAGCAGTACTTC. This encodes CASSRPRSGGRYEQYF. The chain carries TRBV9 and TRBJ2-7; 8 bases are shared with TRBD2. The CDR3 is made up of 16 amino acids. The ends lost 4 bases at V and 3 bases at J; junction bases unmatched: 12. CDR1 SGDLS and CDR2 YYNGEE come from the germline V gene.

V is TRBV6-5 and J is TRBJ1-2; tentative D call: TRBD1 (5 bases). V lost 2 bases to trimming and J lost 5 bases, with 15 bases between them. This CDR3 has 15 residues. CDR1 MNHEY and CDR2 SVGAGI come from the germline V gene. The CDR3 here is CASSYQGVFLYGYTF. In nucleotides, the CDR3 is TGTGCCAGCAGTTACCAAGGGGTTTTCCTTTATGGCTACACCTTC.

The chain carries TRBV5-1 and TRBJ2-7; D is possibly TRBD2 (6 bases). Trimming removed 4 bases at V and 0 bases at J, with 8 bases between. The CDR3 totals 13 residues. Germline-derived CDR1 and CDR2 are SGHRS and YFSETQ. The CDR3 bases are TGCGCCAGCAGCCCTAGCGCCTCCTACGAGCAGTACTTC. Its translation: CASSPSASYEQYF.

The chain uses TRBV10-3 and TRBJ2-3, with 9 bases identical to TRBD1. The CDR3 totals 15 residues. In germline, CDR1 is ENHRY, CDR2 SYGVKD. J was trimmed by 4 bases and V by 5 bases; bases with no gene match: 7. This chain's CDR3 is CAISLDRGFADTQYF. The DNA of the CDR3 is TGTGCCATCAGTCTGGACAGGGGATTCGCAGATACGCAGTATTTT.

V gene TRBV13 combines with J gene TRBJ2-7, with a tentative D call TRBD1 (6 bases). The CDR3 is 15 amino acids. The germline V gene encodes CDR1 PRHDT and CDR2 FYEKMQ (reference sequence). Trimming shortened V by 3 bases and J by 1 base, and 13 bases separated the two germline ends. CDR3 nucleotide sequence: TGTGCCAGCAGCTTTCGGACAGTAATGTCCTACGAGCAGTACTTC. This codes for CASSFRTVMSYEQYF.

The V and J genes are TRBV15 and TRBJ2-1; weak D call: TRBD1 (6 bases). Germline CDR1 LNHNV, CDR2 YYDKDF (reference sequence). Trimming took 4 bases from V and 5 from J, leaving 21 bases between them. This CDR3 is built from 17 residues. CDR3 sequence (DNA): TGTGCCACCAGCAAAGGCTTACAGGGCAAGTTTGACAATGAGCAGTTCTTC. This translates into CATSKGLQGKFDNEQFF.

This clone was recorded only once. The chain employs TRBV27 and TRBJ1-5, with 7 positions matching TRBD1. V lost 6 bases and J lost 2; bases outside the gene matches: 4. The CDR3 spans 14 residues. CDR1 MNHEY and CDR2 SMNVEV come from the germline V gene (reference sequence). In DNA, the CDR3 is TGTGCCAGCAGCTACGACAGGGGCAATCAGCCCCAGCATTTT. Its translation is CASSYDRGNQPQHF.

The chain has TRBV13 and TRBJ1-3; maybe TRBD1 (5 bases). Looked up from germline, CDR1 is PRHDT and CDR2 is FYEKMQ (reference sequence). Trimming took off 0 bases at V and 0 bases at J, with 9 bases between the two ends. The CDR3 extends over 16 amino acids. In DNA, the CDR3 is TGTGCCAGCAGCTTAGGCAGGGTCCCCTCTGGAAACACCATATATTTT. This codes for CASSLGRVPSGNTIYF.

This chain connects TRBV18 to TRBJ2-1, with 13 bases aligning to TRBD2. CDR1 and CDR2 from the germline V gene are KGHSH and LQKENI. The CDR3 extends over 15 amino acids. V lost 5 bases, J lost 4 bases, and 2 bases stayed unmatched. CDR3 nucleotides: TGTGCCAGCTCAACTAGCGGGGGGGTATACAATGAGCAGTTCTTC. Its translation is CASSTSGGVYNEQFF.

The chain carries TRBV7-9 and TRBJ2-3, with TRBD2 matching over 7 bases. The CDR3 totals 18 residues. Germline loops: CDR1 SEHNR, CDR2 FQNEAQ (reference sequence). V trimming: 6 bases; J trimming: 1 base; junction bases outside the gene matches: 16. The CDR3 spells CASSERRELARGTDTQYF. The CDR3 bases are TGTGCCAGCAGTGAGAGGAGAGAACTAGCGAGGGGCACAGATACGCAGTATTTT.